This TCR beta chain comes out of a study of blood T cell repertoires in COVID-19 (dated by TCRdb to 2019 to 2021). Looking at the study overall: The collaborator samples originated in the United States, Italy and Spain and spanned the acute and convalescent phases of COVID-19. The prospective study material was composed of cDNA or gDNA derived from T cells, B-cell-depleted T cells, or PBMCs. Deeply sampled blood TCRbeta repertoires from subjects exposed to, actively infected with, or recovered from COVID-19 were included in the dataset. A freely available public database, intended as a resource for researchers studying the immune response to SARS-CoV-2, is where the repertoires were released. The samples were drawn from two sources: the first 160 participants of the ongoing ImmuneRACE study, and over 1,000 subjects contributed by 6 global collaborators. A de-identified subject ID, COVID-19 status, age in years and sex were almost always included in the sample metadata. Where HLA class I and class II types were available, the types were taken from metadata supplied by the sample provider, not from assay-based typing.

Taken from the germline V gene, the CDR1 and CDR2 loops are SGHDN and FVKESK. The CDR3 numbers 17 residues from cysteine through phenylalanine. Only the CDR3 region is kept as DNA, spanning 51 bases read in frame from base 1. The germline V and J ends show losses of 1 base and 4 bases respectively, and no gene match explains 9 bases of the junction. Beyond this particular receptor, the publication reports: Clinical and demographic metadata were provided uncurated, with the amount varying by source and participant.

Participants in the prospective study were aged roughly 18 to 90 years, lived in about two dozen United States geographic areas, and enrolled through a virtual design. In the prospective study, participants were assigned to cohorts based on the clinical history participants reported in a screening survey and a study questionnaire. For ImmuneRACE Cohort 3, a participant was defined as recovered based on two consecutive negative NP/OP PCR tests, clearance by a healthcare professional, or resolution of symptoms. Each participant in the prospective study had whole blood, serum and a nasopharyngeal or oropharyngeal swab collected by mobile phlebotomists. Additional blood draws and questionnaires over an approximately two-month period could optionally be provided by prospective study participants. Prospective study blood samples were shipped either frozen or at room temperature before DNA extraction.

TCRbeta CDR3 regions were amplified from genomic DNA using the immunoSEQ Assay, a bias-controlled multiplex PCR. The original pipeline was this. The number of nucleated cells in each sample was estimated by amplification of reference gene primers within the assay. To quantify the absolute abundance of each unique TCRbeta CDR3 rearrangement, sequence reads were collapsed and filtered. For each sample, productive Simpson clonality was calculated by taking the square root of Simpson's diversity index across productive rearrangements. In its TCRdb copy, this immuneACCESS table keeps in-frame sequences only and misses some clones. Where compared with another copy, unresolved V genes explain less than half of these, and the others have no known cause. V and J calls and clone size come straight from that table; D and trimming were deduced from the DNA. This sample is represented by roughly 400,000 clones; about 90% of them were singletons. Clones ranked in the top ten supply about 0.6% of the sample.

As to this clone: Its antigen specificity is not known. No much larger clone exists at a distance of one base, and base qualities are not known.

This sequence uses TRBV14 and TRBJ2-5; 10 central nucleotides agree with TRBD2. Sequences were obtained from PBMCs or T cells enriched from blood (not recorded which). This TCR was sampled from a man younger than 35 who had recovered from COVID-19. The CDR3 protein: CASSQGVVAGGGETQYF. The nucleotide sequence is TGTGCCAGCAGCCAAGGTGTCGTAGCGGGGGGTGGAGAGACCCAGTACTTC.